This TCR beta chain came from a study of identical twins. MiXCR was run by TCRdb on the 5' RACE reads, yielding one entry per CDR3 protein. The table has roughly 570,000 distinct CDR3 sequences, more than 9% seen once; the top ten hold roughly 3%. The germline V gene has CDR1 SQVTM and CDR2 ANQGSEA. There are 16 residues in the CDR3. J lost 1 base, V lost 5 bases, and 12 bases had no gene match. The sample was also reused in another study, on yellow fever vaccine responses in identical twins.

The chain couples TRBV29-1 to TRBJ2-3; 7 positions agree with TRBD2. Sequencing was carried out using PBMCs. The TCR sequence derives from a woman aged 18-29 years in good health. In DNA form, the CDR3 reads TGCAGCGTTCCCGATGACTATGCGGGGGGCACAGATACGCAGTATTTT. Protein product: CSVPDDYAGGTDTQYF.